This T cell receptor (beta chain) is from a study of cytomegalovirus exposure and HLA in healthy donors. V was clipped by 5 bases and J by 8 bases, with 9 bases between them. Germline loops: CDR1 GTSNPN, CDR2 SVGIG (reference sequence). CDR3 size: 11 residues. Only a few counts were recorded for this clone. Antigen: not known. Clones were read by immunoSEQ multiplex PCR, and TCRdb kept only the in-frame ones, dropping some. The repertoire has roughly 300,000 clones, around 90% of them found once; the top ten carry over 1%. Study-level points and caveats: Despite most TCR sequences being rare, some public TCRs occurred in many donors. In vitro testing confirmed three CMV-associated chains as specific for CMV antigens.

The chain employs TRBV30 and TRBJ1-4; no clear D gene. Sequences were obtained from PBMCs. The source is a woman in her 30s in good health and CMV-seropositive. The CDR3 loop is CAWSAREKLFF. The DNA of the CDR3 is TGTGCCTGGTCCGCTAGGGAAAAACTGTTTTTT.